A selection of T cell receptor beta chains follows, all from one sample in a study of OX40 agonist ivuxolimab in advanced cancers. Only in-frame clones appear in the TCRdb table, and some are missing; sequencing was by immunoSEQ multiplex PCR. Of fewer than 80,000 clones detected, approximately 85% appear once; the ten largest clones hold roughly 5.5%. The specimen comprised CD4+ or CD8+ T cells sorted from blood, sampled in a trial of the OX40 agonist ivuxolimab. Receptor source: an adult with an advanced solid tumor such as melanoma, head and neck, liver or kidney cancer. Both conserved end residues are part of each CDR3.

>TRBV20-1|TRBJ2-7
CSAHSSYEQYF
>TRBV10-3|TRBJ2-1
CATLRNLDNEQFF
>TRBV15|TRBJ2-7
CATSRGTGVHF
>TRBV5-8|TRBJ2-5
CASSLGQGAGGWETQYF
>TRBV6-6|TRBJ1-1
CASSARQGSTEAFF
>TRBV4-1|TRBJ2-7
CASSQDRGHEQYF
>TRBV7-2|TRBJ2-2
CASSFATGRTGELFF
>TRBV6-6|TRBJ1-2
CASSYGGYTF
>TRBV14|TRBJ2-1
CASSQIQGYNEQFF
>TRBV2|TRBJ2-7
CASSELGTGEQYF
>TRBV2|TRBJ2-5
CANSAQGIQETQYF
>TRBV9|TRBJ2-7
CASSNRQDSYEQYF
>TRBV2|TRBJ1-1
CASSRRNTEAFF
>TRBV27|TRBJ1-2
CASSSTGRSYTF
>TRBV4-1|TRBJ2-7
CASSQAGDEQYF
>TRBV19|TRBJ2-7
CASSMRLPGGNYEQYF
>TRBV19|TRBJ1-2
CASSIDGGPVYGYTF
>TRBV11-3|TRBJ2-2
CASSLTGTGELFF
>TRBV19|TRBJ2-1
CASSMAGGLTYNEQFF
>TRBV27|TRBJ1-1
CASSLGGATEAFF
>TRBV19|TRBJ2-7
CASSIDGISYEQYF
>TRBV9|TRBJ2-2
CASSVDSGANTGELFF
>TRBV12-5|TRBJ2-1
CASGLPLGLAGGSSYNEQFF
>TRBV7-2|TRBJ1-2
CASSLARTGQVLGYGYTF
>TRBV12-5|TRBJ1-2
CASATGRNYGYTF
>TRBV18|TRBJ2-5
CASSPDRVGETQYF
>TRBV14|TRBJ1-2
CASSQDRGYYGYTF
>TRBV4-1|TRBJ1-5
CASSQDSGQIYQPQHF
>TRBV19|TRBJ1-2
CASSTKTGVINYGYTF
>TRBV5-6|TRBJ2-3
CASSFFSGTDTQYF
>TRBV7-2|TRBJ2-7
CASSTLAGSYEQYF
>TRBV4-3|TRBJ2-5
CASSQDRLAGEETQYF
>TRBV6-1|TRBJ2-3
CASSEGQFSTDTQYF
>TRBV12-5|TRBJ1-1
CASGARQILNTEAFF
>TRBV2|TRBJ1-1
CASSEGLTHNTEAFF
>TRBV6-6|TRBJ1-5
CASSRRGGFKQPQHF
>TRBV7-3|TRBJ2-3
CASTDNVDRSSETSTDTQYF
>TRBV7-9|TRBJ1-1
CASSKKQGGTEAFF
>TRBV18|TRBJ1-1
CASSQGENRNTEAFF
>TRBV2|TRBJ2-2
CASTLRVTGELFF
>TRBV5-1|TRBJ1-1
CASSFTGQMNTEAFF
>TRBV15|TRBJ1-4
CATTRGRTIGATNEKLFF
>TRBV5-6|TRBJ2-3
CASSLVGGATDTQYF
>TRBV5-1|TRBJ2-5
CASSTGTGGETQYF
>TRBV13|TRBJ1-1
CASSSGTGNTEAFF
>TRBV6-6|TRBJ1-6
CASSYGGGEKSPLHF
>TRBV14|TRBJ2-2
CASSRPGLAGTGELFF